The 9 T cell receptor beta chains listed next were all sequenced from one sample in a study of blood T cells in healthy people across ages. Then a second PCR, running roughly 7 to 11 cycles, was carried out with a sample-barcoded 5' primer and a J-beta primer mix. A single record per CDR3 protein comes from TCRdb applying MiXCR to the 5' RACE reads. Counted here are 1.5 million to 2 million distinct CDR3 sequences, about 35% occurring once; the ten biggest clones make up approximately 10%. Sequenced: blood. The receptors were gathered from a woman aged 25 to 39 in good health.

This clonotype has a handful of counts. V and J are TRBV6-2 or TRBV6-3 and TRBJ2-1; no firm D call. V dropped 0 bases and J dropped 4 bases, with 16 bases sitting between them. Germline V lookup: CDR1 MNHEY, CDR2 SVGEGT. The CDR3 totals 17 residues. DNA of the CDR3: TGTGCCAGCAGTTACTCGGTGACTCGTCTTGGGTACAATGAGCAGTTCTTC. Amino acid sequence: CASSYSVTRLGYNEQFF.

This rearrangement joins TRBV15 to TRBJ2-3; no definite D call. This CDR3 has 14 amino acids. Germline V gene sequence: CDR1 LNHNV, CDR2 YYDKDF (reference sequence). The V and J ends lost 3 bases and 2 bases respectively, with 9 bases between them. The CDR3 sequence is CATSSGDTTDTQYF. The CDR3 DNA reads TGTGCCACCAGCAGTGGAGATACCACAGATACGCAGTATTTT.

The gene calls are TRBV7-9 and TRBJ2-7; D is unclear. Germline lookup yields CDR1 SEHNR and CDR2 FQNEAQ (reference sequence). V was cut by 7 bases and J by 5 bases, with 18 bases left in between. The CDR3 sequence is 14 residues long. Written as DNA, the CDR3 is TGTGCCAGCACCCTTATAGGCTCCGCCAACGAGCAGTACTTC. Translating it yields CASTLIGSANEQYF.

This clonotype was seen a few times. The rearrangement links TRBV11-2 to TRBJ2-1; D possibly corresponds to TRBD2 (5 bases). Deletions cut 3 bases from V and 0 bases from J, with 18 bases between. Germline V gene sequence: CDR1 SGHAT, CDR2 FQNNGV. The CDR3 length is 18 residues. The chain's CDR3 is CASSFLLSRVSSYNEQFF. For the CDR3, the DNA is TGTGCCAGCAGCTTCCTCCTTTCGCGGGTGAGCTCCTACAATGAGCAGTTCTTC.

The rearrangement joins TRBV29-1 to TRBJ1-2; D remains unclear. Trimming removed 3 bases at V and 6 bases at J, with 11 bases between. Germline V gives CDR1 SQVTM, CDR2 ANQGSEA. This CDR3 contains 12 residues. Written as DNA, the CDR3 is TGCAGCGTTGAGTCGGGGAGGGATGGCTACACCTTC. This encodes CSVESGRDGYTF.

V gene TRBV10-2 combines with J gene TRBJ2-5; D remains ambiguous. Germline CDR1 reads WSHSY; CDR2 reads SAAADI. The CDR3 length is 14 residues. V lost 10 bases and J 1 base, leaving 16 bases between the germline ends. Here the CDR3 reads CATSDRISQETQYF. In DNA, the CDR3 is TGCGCCACTTCCGATCGGATCAGCCAAGAGACCCAGTACTTC.

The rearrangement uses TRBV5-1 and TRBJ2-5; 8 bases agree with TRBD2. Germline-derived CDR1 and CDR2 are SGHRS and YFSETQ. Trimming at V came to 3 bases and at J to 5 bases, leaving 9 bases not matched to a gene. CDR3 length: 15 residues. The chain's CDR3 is CASSSFSGSRETQYF. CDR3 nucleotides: TGCGCCAGCAGCTCTTTCAGCGGGAGTCGGGAGACCCAGTACTTC.

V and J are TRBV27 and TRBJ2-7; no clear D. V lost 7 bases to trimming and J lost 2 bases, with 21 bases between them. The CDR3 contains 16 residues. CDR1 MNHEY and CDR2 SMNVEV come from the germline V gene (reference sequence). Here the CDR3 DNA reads TGTGCCAGCATGTCGATCTTACGAACCACCCCCTACGAGCAGTACTTC. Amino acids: CASMSILRTTPYEQYF.

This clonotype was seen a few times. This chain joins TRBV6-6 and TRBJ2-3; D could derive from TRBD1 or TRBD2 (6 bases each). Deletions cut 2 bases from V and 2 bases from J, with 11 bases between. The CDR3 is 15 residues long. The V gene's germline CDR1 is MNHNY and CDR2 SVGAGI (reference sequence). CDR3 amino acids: CASSYMGGDTDTQYF. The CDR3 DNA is TGTGCCAGCAGTTACATGGGGGGCGACACAGATACGCAGTATTTT.